The 11 T cell receptor beta chains reported below all come from one sample, sequenced in a study of T-cell memory formation after mild COVID-19. MiXCR was run by TCRdb on the 5' RACE reads, yielding one entry per CDR3 protein. Of some 290,000 distinct CDR3 sequences listed, under 20% are singletons. Sequencing input: PBMCs or a T cell subset sorted from them (not recorded which). The origin of the receptors is a man between 18 and 35 years old who had mild COVID-19 (a few samples of this study predate the infection). Cell type and time point are not known.

This clonotype was observed a few times. The chain employs TRBV10-2 and TRBJ2-3; 14 positions agree with TRBD2. Germline CDR1 is WSHSY and CDR2 is SAAADI. The CDR3 has 16 residues. Trimming cost V 5 bases and J 3 bases; bases outside gene matches: 4. CDR3 loop: CASSYGLAGGTDTQYF. The CDR3 bases are TGCGCCAGCAGTTACGGACTAGCGGGGGGAACAGATACGCAGTATTTT.

Only a few counts were recorded for this clonotype. This chain joins TRBV7-2 and TRBJ2-2; 8 bases align to TRBD1. CDR3 length: 14 residues. With V trimmed by 2 bases and J by 6 bases, 2 bases remained unmatched. The germline V gene has CDR1 SGHTA and CDR2 FQGNSA. The CDR3 DNA is TGTGCCAGCAGCTTACAACAGGGGGCCGGGGAGCTGTTTTTT. The encoded protein is CASSLQQGAGELFF.

There are a few counts of this clonotype. The rearrangement uses TRBV7-2 and TRBJ2-5, with no clear D. Trimming left V 2 bases short and J 3 bases short, with 7 bases between. CDR1 and CDR2 (germline): SGHTA, FQGNSA. CDR3 length: 13 amino acids. The CDR3 spells CASSLPGKETQYF. For the CDR3, the DNA is TGTGCCAGCAGCTTACCGGGTAAAGAGACCCAGTACTTC.

This chain joins TRBV14 and TRBJ1-2; D remains unclear. The CDR3 extends over 17 amino acids. Germline CDR1 SGHDN, CDR2 FVKESK. V was pared by 0 bases and J by 4 bases, with 18 bases between. The DNA for the CDR3 is TGTGCCAGCAGCCAAGATCCTACAACGGGTATCGGCTATGGCTACACCTTC. Amino acids: CASSQDPTTGIGYGYTF.

The V gene is TRBV20-1, the J gene TRBJ1-1; TRBD1 matches at 7 bases. This CDR3 is 15 amino acids long. V shed 0 bases, J shed 0 bases, and the junction held 4 bases outside the gene matches. The germline V gene encodes CDR1 DFQATT and CDR2 SNEGSKA (reference sequence). CDR3 nucleotides: TGCAGTGCTAGAGACGAGACAGGGATGAACACTGAAGCTTTCTTT. Amino acid sequence: CSARDETGMNTEAFF.

CDR3 sequence (DNA): TGTGCCAGCAGTTACGTCTCGGGAGATGGAGTGAACACTGAAGCTTTCTTT. This translates into CASSYVSGDGVNTEAFF. The J gene is TRBJ1-1, the V gene TRBV6-2 or TRBV6-3; no firm D call. Germline V CDR1 and CDR2: MNHEY, SVGEGT. The V and J ends lost 2 bases and 0 bases respectively, with 16 bases between them. There are 17 residues in the CDR3.

This clonotype was observed a handful of times. This chain joins TRBV4-3 and TRBJ2-6; a weak D match, TRBD2 (6 bases). Germline CDR1 reads LGHNA; CDR2 reads YSLEER. This CDR3 contains 17 residues. The germline V and J ends were trimmed by 0 bases and 1 base, with 10 bases remaining between them. This CDR3 reads CASSQDPRGSGANVLTF. DNA for the CDR3: TGCGCCAGCAGCCAAGATCCTCGGGGGTCTGGGGCCAACGTCCTGACTTTC.

This clonotype was seen repeatedly, ten times or more. The chain uses TRBV12-3 or TRBV12-4 and TRBJ1-5, with D tentatively TRBD1 (6 bases). With 0 bases removed from V and 2 bases from J, the gap between germline ends came to 8 bases. This CDR3 region has 15 residues. For the CDR3, the DNA is TGTGCCAGCAGTTTAGCGACAGGAGGCAATCAGCCCCAGCATTTT. Its protein is CASSLATGGNQPQHF.

This clonotype was observed many times. The rearrangement uses TRBV20-1 and TRBJ1-4; D perhaps matches TRBD1 (5 bases). V was clipped by 6 bases and J by 0 bases, with 11 bases between them. CDR3 length: 14 residues. Germline-derived CDR1 and CDR2 are DFQATT and SNEGSKA (reference sequence). CDR3 region: CSAGTPATNEKLFF. CDR3 nucleotides: TGCAGTGCGGGGACGCCCGCAACTAATGAAAAACTGTTTTTT.

There are a few counts of this clonotype. The V gene is TRBV20-1, the J gene TRBJ2-1; TRBD2 aligns across 12 bases. In germline, CDR1 is DFQATT, CDR2 SNEGSKA (reference sequence). V shed 5 bases and J 7 bases; nucleotides not matched to a gene: 6. CDR3 length: 14 amino acids. This CDR3 is CSAYSSGGANEQFF. The CDR3 region has the DNA TGCAGTGCTTATTCTAGCGGGGGGGCGAATGAGCAGTTCTTC.

V is TRBV5-1 and J is TRBJ1-1, with D tentatively TRBD1 (6 bases). This CDR3 has 15 residues. From germline, CDR1 is SGHRS and CDR2 YFSETQ. Trimming took off 0 bases at V and 3 bases at J, with 12 bases between the two ends. The DNA for the CDR3 is TGCGCCAGCAGCTTGGTAGGGGGTAGCGACACTGAAGCTTTCTTT. Translated: CASSLVGGSDTEAFF. The full variable domain, rest sourced from reference TRBV5-1 and TRBJ1-1, is KAGVTQTPRYLIKTRGQQVTLSCSPISGHRSVSWYQQTPGQGLQFLFEYFSETQRNKGNFPGRFSGRQFSNSRSEMNVSTLELGDSALYLCASSLVGGSDTEAFFGQGTRLTVV.